Below, one T cell receptor beta chain is given with its context. Its antigen is currently unknown. Trimming cost V 6 bases and J 1 base, with 7 bases left between them. There are 14 residues in the CDR3. From germline, CDR1 is SGHTA and CDR2 FQGNSA. The sample originates from a study of shared clonotypes between healthy human individuals. Study-wide results and caveats: Limited genetic and exposure-history diversity came from having few donors.

Only in-frame clones appear in the TCRdb table, and some are missing; sequencing was by immunoSEQ multiplex PCR. The table shows about 2.4 million clones, with approximately 93% occurring only once. V gene TRBV7-2 combines with J gene TRBJ2-6; no firm D call. The sequence was collected from a man in his late teens or twenties in good health. Some clones in this sample may be carry-over from other donors' samples. The material sequenced was naive CD4+ T cells from PBMCs. Subset of the sample: CD45RA+ positively selected. In DNA, the CDR3 is TGTGCCAGCAGGCCCCAGTCTGGGGCCAACGTCCTGACTTTC. Translated: CASRPQSGANVLTF.